This TCR beta chain emerged from a study of T cell responses to AZD1222 COVID-19 vaccine. The assay was immunoSEQ multiplex PCR, and TCRdb's table has in-frame clones only and misses some. The repertoire has approximately 92,000 clones, over 75% of them found once; the top ten carry roughly 10%. Study-wide findings and caveats: Scientists sampled the repertoires only once the peak T cell response had passed. Females outnumbered males among donors, who were mostly white British; clonal diversity was possibly underestimated. Just a handful of people given AZD1222 tested seropositive at baseline. There were vaccine-associated CD4 TCRs across spike, dominant at 160-218 and 743-854.

On this clone itself: The antigen remains undetermined.

The clonotype comes from an adult in good health. Sequenced material: peripheral blood, taken on day 0 of AZD1222 vaccination.

CDR3 DNA: TGTGCCAGCAGCAACACACGGGGGAACTATGGCTACACCTTC. Translating it yields CASSNTRGNYGYTF. The chain employs TRBV2 and TRBJ1-2, with a weak D call TRBD1 (5 bases). V lost 6 bases, J lost 2 bases, and 13 bases lay in between. Germline loops: CDR1 SNHLY, CDR2 FYNNEI. This CDR3 spans 14 amino acids.